This entry lists 3 T cell receptor beta chains sequenced from one sample in a study of blood T cells in healthy people across ages. A J-beta primer mix and a sample-barcoded 5' primer were used in a second PCR of about 7 to 12 cycles. TCRdb used MiXCR to reprocess the 5' RACE reads, holding one entry per CDR3 protein. The data hold about 840,000 distinct CDR3 sequences, with about 28% observed a single time. These data also formed part of another study, on T cells of mothers and their children.

The sample comprised blood. Source of these receptors: a woman aged 40 to 50 in good health.

The rearrangement joins TRBV28 to TRBJ2-6; 7 nucleotides match TRBD1. The CDR3 contains 18 residues. Unmatched junction bases numbered 12, after V lost 7 bases and J lost 0 bases. Germline V gives CDR1 MDHEN, CDR2 SYDVKM. The CDR3 region has the DNA TGTGCCAGCACTCCAGGGGGACACCCATCCTCTGGGGCCAACGTCCTGACTTTC. Residues: CASTPGGHPSSGANVLTF.

The rearrangement uses TRBV27 and TRBJ1-4; D gene unclear. The CDR3 covers 16 residues. V gave up 0 bases and J gave up 4 bases, with 12 bases separating them. Germline CDR1 MNHEY, CDR2 SMNVEV (reference sequence). The chain's CDR3 is CASSLSNPGSNEKLFF. The CDR3 DNA reads as TGTGCCAGCAGTTTATCGAACCCGGGGAGTAATGAAAAACTGTTTTTT.

The gene calls are TRBV5-6 and TRBJ1-1; the D is unclear. CDR3 length equals 14 residues. Per the germline V gene, CDR1 is SGHDT and CDR2 is YYEEEE. V was clipped by 3 bases and J by 2 bases, with 11 bases between them. The CDR3, as DNA: TGTGCCAGCAGCTGGTTTACAACTAACACTGAAGCTTTCTTT. Protein: CASSWFTTNTEAFF.